This T cell receptor beta chain stems from a study of T cell clusters in autoimmune cytopenias. Each sample's input was around 270 ng genomic DNA, 40,000 or so genome equivalents. TRB was amplified by touch-down multiplex PCR, primer pools A and B combined. One entry per CDR3 protein, without DNA, is what TCRdb gives after re-calling the multiplex PCR reads. The sample is made up of around 4,300 distinct CDR3 sequences, and the top ten hold about 20% of it. The CDR3 spans 13 residues. Germline lookup yields CDR1 MNHNY and CDR2 SVGAGI (reference sequence). The data were also submitted as part of a second study, on T cell repertoires in aging, cancer and after chemotherapy. In that study: Healthy donor repertoires were recorded over several months to years and showed clear clonal overlap.

The rearrangement uses TRBV6-6 and TRBJ1-1. The sample consisted of peripheral blood. The sequence came from a human donor in good health. The CDR3 protein is CASSYGRDTEAFF.